This T cell receptor (beta chain) was documented in a study of CD8+CD57+ T cells in acquired aplastic anemia. Study context: The average for DNA from sorted CD4+ and CD8+ cells was 3.2 ug. There were about 10.8 million reads, on average, for CD4+ cells from healthy donors. Whole-study results and caveats: Controls and patients did not differ significantly in CD8+ Simpson's diversity. Patients shared some 30 CD8+ CDR3 sequences with controls.

CDR1 SGHVS and CDR2 FNYEAQ come from the germline V gene. The CDR3 is 15 amino acids. The V segment lost 4 bases and the J segment 6 bases; nucleotides outside the gene matches: 2. TCR beta VDJ combinations and CDR3 sequences were profiled from genomic DNA. TCRdb fed the reads into MiXCR, producing one record per CDR3 protein. The profile covers about 210,000 distinct CDR3 sequences, with 34% appearing a single time and 1% to 1.3% taken by the ten largest. To note about this clonotype: Its antigen is as yet unknown.

The receptor was derived from a human donor in good health, serving as a control. Sequencing was done on a sample of sorted CD4+, CD8+, or CD8+CD57+ T cells (not recorded which) from PBMCs. This sequence joins TRBV7-6 and TRBJ2-2; 13 bases align to TRBD2. For the CDR3, the DNA is TGTGCCAGCAGCTCCGGACTAGCGGGAGCCGGGGAGCTGTTTTTT. This translates into CASSSGLAGAGELFF.